This TCR beta chain appears in the sequencing data of a study of blood T cell repertoires in COVID-19. Study-level background: PBMCs, B-cell-depleted T cells, or T cells provided the cDNA or gDNA that made up the material.

The age range of participants was 18 to 89 years, with residence in 20 to 25 US areas. Participant-reported clinical history was the basis for cohort assignment. Original data processing: Reference gene primer amplification in the assay estimated nucleated cell counts. Profiling relied on immunoSEQ multiplex PCR, and the TCRdb table lists in-frame clones only, not all of them. The DNA was the basis for D and trimming; V, J and clone size are from that table. The sample holds approximately 230,000 clones, approximately 82% seen once. The CDR3 length is 15 residues. V shed 1 base and J 1 base; nucleotides not matched to a gene: 0. The germline CDR1 and CDR2 sequences are LGHDT and YNNKEL (reference sequence).

V usage is TRBV3-1 (or the pseudogene TRBV3-2) and J usage is TRBJ2-3; TRBD2 agrees at 9 bases. The source of this sequence is a man aged 35 to 55 who had recovered from COVID-19. Sequenced: PBMCs or T cells enriched from blood (not recorded which). DNA for the CDR3: TGTGCCAGCAGCCAAGGCGGGGGGGGCACAGATACGCAGTATTTT. It specifies CASSQGGGGTDTQYF.